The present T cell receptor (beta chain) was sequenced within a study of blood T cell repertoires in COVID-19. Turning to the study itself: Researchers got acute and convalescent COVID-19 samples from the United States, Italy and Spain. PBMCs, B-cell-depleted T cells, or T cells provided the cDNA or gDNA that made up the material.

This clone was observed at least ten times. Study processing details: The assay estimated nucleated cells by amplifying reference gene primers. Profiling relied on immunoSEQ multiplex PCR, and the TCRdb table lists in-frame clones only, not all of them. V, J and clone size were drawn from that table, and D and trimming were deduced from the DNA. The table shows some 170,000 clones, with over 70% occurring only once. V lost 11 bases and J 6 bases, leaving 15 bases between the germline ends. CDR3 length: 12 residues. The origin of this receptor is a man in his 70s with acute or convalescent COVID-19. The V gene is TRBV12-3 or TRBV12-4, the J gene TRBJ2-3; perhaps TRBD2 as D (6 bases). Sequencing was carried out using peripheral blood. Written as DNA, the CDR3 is TGTGCCTCCGGGGGATCGGCGGATACGCAGTATTTT. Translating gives CASGGSADTQYF.